This TCR beta chain was profiled in a study of T cell changes during pregnancy in multiple sclerosis. The CDR3 is 17 amino acids. J lost 7 bases, V lost 5 bases, and 12 bases had no gene match. Germline CDR1 is LNHDA and CDR2 is SQIVND (reference sequence). Profiled with immunoSEQ multiplex PCR; TCRdb holds only in-frame clones, not every one. The table lists about 22,000 clones, roughly 92% of them singletons. V usage is TRBV19 and J usage is TRBJ2-4, with TRBD2 identical over 12 bases. The material was CD4+ T cells from peripheral blood mononuclear cells, obtained after pregnancy. This sequence originates from a female donor in good health, enrolled as a control in a pregnancy study. This CDR3 reads CASSQTLLAGGPNIQYF. In DNA form, the CDR3 reads TGTGCCAGTAGTCAGACCCTCCTAGCGGGGGGGCCCAACATTCAGTACTTC.